This TCR beta chain was identified in a study of OX40 agonist ivuxolimab in advanced cancers. Regarding the study as a whole: Low normalized T-cell clonal expansion was also seen in some nonresponders.

Data came from immunoSEQ multiplex PCR; TCRdb stores just in-frame clones and leaves some out. Of around 80,000 clones in the sample, over 85% were seen once. CDR1 is SGHRS, CDR2 YFSETQ, per germline. The V gene end was trimmed by 2 bases and the J gene end by 2 bases; junction bases not matched to a gene: 8. The CDR3 has 19 residues. As regards this clone: Its antigen is as yet unknown.

V and J are TRBV5-1 and TRBJ2-6, with 12 positions matching TRBD1. This receptor was obtained from an adult with an advanced solid tumor such as melanoma, head and neck, liver or kidney cancer. This specimen was CD4+ or CD8+ T cells sorted from blood, taken in a trial of the OX40 agonist ivuxolimab. CDR3 region: CASSFASGTGGAGANVLTF. The CDR3 nucleotides are TGCGCCAGCAGCTTTGCCTCCGGGACAGGGGGCGCTGGGGCCAACGTCCTGACTTTC.